The 21 T cell receptor beta chains presented below share a single source sample, sequenced in a study of blood T cells in healthy people across ages. Sample-barcoded 5' priming and a J-beta primer mix drove a second PCR of roughly 7 to 11 cycles. Each CDR3 protein is one row after TCRdb ran MiXCR on the 5' RACE reads. The table lists 1,100,000 or so distinct CDR3 sequences, more than 40% of them singletons. Sequencing was carried out using blood. The receptors were sampled from a woman aged 60 to 75 in good health.

This chain links TRBV20-1 with TRBJ1-6; possible D gene TRBD1, 6 bases. Trimming stripped 1 base from V and 13 bases from J, with 17 bases between. Looked up from germline, CDR1 is DFQATT and CDR2 is SNEGSKA (reference sequence). This CDR3 spans 14 amino acids. The CDR3, as DNA: TGCAGTGCTAGAGGGGCCAGGGGCTTTAGTCCCCTCCACTTT. Protein product: CSARGARGFSPLHF.

The J gene is TRBJ2-4, the V gene TRBV2, with D possibly TRBD2 on 5 matching bases. The DNA end is a closer match to TRBJ2-7, so the J assignment may be wrong. CDR3 length: 12 residues. Per the germline V gene, CDR1 is SNHLY and CDR2 is FYNNEI. The CDR3 reads CASVRDTYEQYF. Written as DNA, the CDR3 is TGTGCCAGCGTTCGGGATACTTACGAGCAGTACTTC.

This clonotype has a handful of counts. V and J are TRBV7-9 and TRBJ1-1, with a weak D call TRBD1 (5 bases). The CDR3 extends over 14 amino acids. V shed 5 bases and J shed 1 base, with 11 bases lying between them. Per germline, CDR1 SEHNR and CDR2 FQNEAQ (reference sequence). CDR3 nucleotides: TGTGCCAGCAGCCCGGGACCGACGAACACTGAAGCTTTCTTT. Its translation: CASSPGPTNTEAFF.

This chain connects TRBV28 to TRBJ2-7; TRBD1 or TRBD2 may be the D gene (5 bases each). The germline V gene has CDR1 MDHEN and CDR2 SYDVKM. V was clipped by 5 bases and J by 3 bases, with 14 bases between them. The CDR3 is 14 residues long. Here the CDR3 DNA reads TGTGCCAGCAGTCTGACGGGACCCAACTACGAGCAGTACTTC. It translates to CASSLTGPNYEQYF.

The gene calls are TRBV18 and TRBJ2-7, with D unresolved. The CDR3 extends over 12 amino acids. From germline, CDR1 is KGHSH and CDR2 LQKENI. V lost 3 bases to trimming and J lost 2 bases, with 5 bases between them. CDR3 sequence reads: CASSPIAYEQYF. The CDR3 bases are TGTGCCAGCTCACCCATCGCCTACGAGCAGTACTTC.

This chain joins TRBV10-3 and TRBJ2-7; 10 bases align to TRBD2. This CDR3 is 12 amino acids long. With V trimmed by 6 bases and J by 5 bases, 1 base remained unmatched. CDR1 is ENHRY and CDR2 is SYGVKD in the germline V gene. CDR3 in DNA: TGTGCCATCAGGCTAGCGGGAGACGAGCAGTACTTC. Protein sequence: CAIRLAGDEQYF.

This clonotype was detected only a few times. CDR3 in amino acids: CSVVQGFGETQYF. CDR3 DNA: TGCAGCGTTGTACAGGGGTTTGGAGAGACCCAGTACTTC. The rearrangement uses TRBV29-1 and TRBJ2-5; TRBD1 matches at 7 bases. The ends lost 4 bases at V and 4 bases at J; junction bases unmatched: 6. Germline-derived CDR1 and CDR2 are SQVTM and ANQGSEA. This CDR3 has 13 amino acids.

This chain uses TRBV6-2 or TRBV6-3 with TRBJ2-7; D possibly corresponds to TRBD2 (6 bases). In germline, CDR1 is MNHEY, CDR2 SVGEGT. V gave up 6 bases and J gave up 7 bases, with 16 bases separating them. The CDR3 covers 13 residues. The CDR3 protein is CASSSGTSNEQYF. CDR3 DNA: TGTGCCAGCAGCTCCGGGACTTCTAATGAGCAGTACTTC.

A few counts support this clonotype. The V and J genes are TRBV7-9 and TRBJ2-3, with TRBD1 matching 10 bases. The germline V gene encodes CDR1 SEHNR and CDR2 FQNEAQ (reference sequence). CDR3 size: 16 residues. With V trimmed by 5 bases and J by 5 bases, 10 bases remained unmatched. CDR3 DNA: TGTGCCAGCAGCCCAATCCCGGGACAGGGGTTAGATACGCAGTATTTT. Its translation is CASSPIPGQGLDTQYF. Together with reference TRBV7-9 and TRBJ2-3, the CDR3 gives the full variable domain: DTGVSQNPRHKITKRGQNVTFRCDPISEHNRLYWYRQTLGQGPEFLTYFQNEAQLEKSRLLSDRFSAERPKGSFSTLEIQRTEQGDSAMYLCASSPIPGQGLDTQYFGPGTRLTVL.

At least ten counts were recorded for this clonotype. The V and J genes are TRBV20-1 and TRBJ2-5, with 9 bases matching TRBD1. The trim removed 4 bases at V and 4 bases at J, leaving 4 bases unmatched. CDR1 is DFQATT and CDR2 is SNEGSKA in the germline V gene (reference sequence). CDR3 size: 13 residues. The CDR3 region is CSATDRGGETQYF. DNA for the CDR3: TGCAGTGCTACCGACAGGGGGGGAGAGACCCAGTACTTC.

This clonotype was detected many times. V is TRBV14 and J is TRBJ2-1, with 8 bases matching TRBD2. With V trimmed by 0 bases and J by 10 bases, 17 bases remained unmatched. Germline V gene lookup returns CDR1 SGHDN and CDR2 FVKESK. The CDR3 sequence is 18 residues long. The CDR3 loop reads CASSQDLRAIAGTREQFF. CDR3 coding DNA: TGTGCCAGCAGCCAAGATTTAAGGGCGATAGCGGGAACCAGGGAGCAGTTCTTC.

The V gene is TRBV29-1, the J gene TRBJ1-1; D unclear. Germline CDR1 SQVTM, CDR2 ANQGSEA. CDR3 length: 12 residues. V was trimmed by 4 bases and J by 9 bases, leaving 15 bases between them. CDR3 DNA sequence: TGCAGCGTTGGGGGAACGGGGTTGCAAGCTTTCTTT. Protein sequence: CSVGGTGLQAFF.

In its sample, this clonotype was seen a few times. The V and J genes are TRBV20-1 and TRBJ2-7; D tentatively fits TRBD1 or TRBD2 (7 bases each). Trimming removed 3 bases from V and 7 bases from J, with 16 bases in between. This CDR3 contains 13 residues. The germline CDR1 and CDR2 sequences are DFQATT and SNEGSKA (reference sequence). CDR3 nucleotide sequence: TGCAGTGCTAGTAAAGACAGGGAGGGAGAGCAGTACTTC. Its translation is CSASKDREGEQYF.

The chain is built from TRBV5-1 and TRBJ2-4; maybe TRBD1 (7 bases). The J call may not be correct, given that the DNA end is closer to TRBJ2-5. CDR1 and CDR2 from the germline V gene are SGHRS and YFSETQ. This CDR3 has 15 residues. The CDR3: CASSLNGRQGETQYF. For the CDR3, the DNA is TGCGCCAGCAGCTTGAACGGGAGACAGGGAGAGACCCAGTACTTC.

This clonotype has more than one count but fewer than ten. The chain is built from TRBV9 and TRBJ2-1; D perhaps matches TRBD2 (6 bases). The CDR3 has 17 amino acids. The V end was cut by 0 bases, the J end by 9 bases, with 22 bases between. CDR1 SGDLS and CDR2 YYNGEE come from the germline V gene. CDR3 in amino acids: CASSVGGRTTPFTEQFF. The CDR3 DNA reads TGTGCCAGCAGCGTAGGCGGTCGGACTACACCTTTTACTGAGCAGTTCTTC.

This clonotype was found a few times. The chain combines TRBV14 with TRBJ2-5; 11 bases are shared with TRBD2. The CDR3 loop spans 16 amino acids. Germline V gene sequence: CDR1 SGHDN, CDR2 FVKESK. V trimming: 4 bases; J trimming: 4 bases; junction bases outside the gene matches: 8. The CDR3 spells CASSPGLAARRETQYF. CDR3 nucleotide sequence: TGTGCCAGCAGCCCGGGACTAGCGGCCCGACGAGAGACCCAGTACTTC.

This clonotype was picked up a small number of times. The chain couples TRBV24-1 to TRBJ2-1; 8 bases align to TRBD1. Germline V gene sequence: CDR1 KGHDR, CDR2 SFDVKD. V lost 2 bases, J lost 4 bases, and 6 bases stayed unmatched. This CDR3 has 16 amino acids. This chain's CDR3 is CATSDYRDRPYNEQFF. The CDR3 DNA sequence: TGTGCCACCAGTGATTACCGGGACAGGCCTTACAATGAGCAGTTCTTC.

The chain has TRBV20-1 and TRBJ2-1, with 13 bases fitting TRBD2. Trimming took 3 bases from V and 0 from J; bases not matched to a gene: 5. Germline lookup yields CDR1 DFQATT and CDR2 SNEGSKA (reference sequence). The CDR3 covers 17 residues. The DNA for the CDR3 is TGCAGTGCTAGGTCACTAGCGGGAGGGAGCTCCTACAATGAGCAGTTCTTC. Translating gives CSARSLAGGSSYNEQFF.

This clonotype was counted ten times or more. J is TRBJ2-7 and V is TRBV14; 10 bases are shared with TRBD1. J gave up 7 bases and V 2 bases, and 11 bases lay outside the gene matches. The CDR3 has 16 amino acids. Germline CDR1 is SGHDN and CDR2 is FVKESK. The CDR3 loop reads CASSQLMGQGPREQYF. CDR3 nucleotide sequence: TGTGCCAGCAGCCAATTAATGGGACAGGGGCCTCGGGAGCAGTACTTC.

This clonotype was found a few times. The chain has TRBV5-1 and TRBJ2-3; 12 bases are shared with TRBD1. This CDR3 has 16 residues. The trim removed 3 bases at V and 4 bases at J, leaving 6 bases unmatched. Per germline, CDR1 SGHRS and CDR2 YFSETQ. In DNA form, the CDR3 reads TGCGCCAGCAGCTGGACCGGGACAGGGGGCGCAGATACGCAGTATTTT. Protein sequence: CASSWTGTGGADTQYF.

Details on this clonotype: A read error may explain this, as a much larger clone is one base away. The chain has TRBV7-3 and TRBJ2-6; D gene unclear. CDR1 is SGHTA and CDR2 is FQGTGA in the germline V gene. CDR3 size: 17 residues. CDR3 sequence (DNA): TGTGCCAACAGCTTAACGGGTCTTCGTTCTGGGGCCAACGTCCTGACTTTC. As protein: CANSLTGLRSGANVLTF.